This T cell receptor beta chain appears in the sequencing data of a study of long-term antiretroviral therapy in people with HIV. Study-wide background: The earliest samples predate the 2015 immediate-ART recommendation by about a decade.

A v3.0 immunoSEQ assay was performed at survey level. The repertoire was sequenced with immunoSEQ multiplex PCR; TCRdb's copy has only in-frame clones and lacks some. Of under 15,000 clones listed, about 81% are singletons. Every specimen provided about 0.9-11 million cryopreserved PBMC before DNA extraction took place. This TCR derives from a man in his fifties or sixties with HIV. The material sequenced was unsorted PBMCs, taken roughly 7.9 years after starting antiretroviral therapy.

DNA for the CDR3: TGTGCCAGCAGTTACCGGGAATATGGCTATGGCTACACCTTC. This sequence encodes CASSYREYGYGYTF. The chain couples TRBV6-5 to TRBJ1-2; D is unresolved. Germline V gene data show CDR1 as MNHEY and CDR2 as SVGAGI. Trimming removed 2 bases at V and 4 bases at J, with 11 bases between. The CDR3 runs 14 residues.